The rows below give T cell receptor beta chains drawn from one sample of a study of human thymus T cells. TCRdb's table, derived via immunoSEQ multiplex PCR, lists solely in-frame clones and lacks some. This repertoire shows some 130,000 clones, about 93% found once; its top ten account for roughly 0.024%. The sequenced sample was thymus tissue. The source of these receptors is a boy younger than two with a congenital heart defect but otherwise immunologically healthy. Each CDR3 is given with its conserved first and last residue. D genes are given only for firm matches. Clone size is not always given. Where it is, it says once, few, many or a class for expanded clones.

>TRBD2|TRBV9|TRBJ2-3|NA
TGTGCCAGCAGCCAACTAGCGGGCAGCACAGATACGCAGTATTTT
CASSQLAGSTDTQYF
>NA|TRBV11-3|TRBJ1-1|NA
TGTGCCAGCAGCTTAGAGGGGCGGGGCACTGAAGCTTTCTTT
CASSLEGRGTEAFF
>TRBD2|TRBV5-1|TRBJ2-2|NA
TGCGCCAGCAGGGGTAGCGGGGGCCCGAACACCGGGGAGCTGTTTTTT
CASRGSGGPNTGELFF
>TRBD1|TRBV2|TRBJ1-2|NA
TGTGCCAGCAGTGGAGTGACAGGGGAGATAACCTACACCTTC
CASSGVTGEITYTF
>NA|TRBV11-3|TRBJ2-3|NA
TGTGCCAGCAGCTTAGAGCTAGGGGATACGCAGTATTTT
CASSLELGDTQYF
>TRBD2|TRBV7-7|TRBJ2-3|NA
TGTGCCAGCAGCTCTAGCGGGGGTGCAGATACGCAGTATTTT
CASSSSGGADTQYF
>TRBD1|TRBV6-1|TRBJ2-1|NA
TGTGCCAGCAAGGGACAGGGCCCCAGGGACAATGAGCAGTTCTTC
CASKGQGPRDNEQFF
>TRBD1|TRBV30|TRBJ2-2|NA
TGTGCCTGGGGTCCGGGACAGGGGTGGACCGGGGAGCTGTTTTTT
CAWGPGQGWTGELFF
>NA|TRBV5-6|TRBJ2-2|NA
TGTGCCAGCAGCTGTTCCAGGGGGGACACCGGGGAGCTGTTTTTT
CASSCSRGDTGELFF
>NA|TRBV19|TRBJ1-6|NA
TGTGCCAGTAGTATTCGGGGCGGGGGCTCACCCCTCCACTTT
CASSIRGGGSPLHF
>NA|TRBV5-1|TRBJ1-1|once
TGCGCCAGCAGCTTGGCGGCAGGGAAGAACACTGAAGCTTTCTTT
CASSLAAGKNTEAFF
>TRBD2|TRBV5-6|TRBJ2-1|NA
TGTGCCAGCAGCGTTACTAGCGGGGGGCTCCTCTCCTACAATGAGCAGTTCTTC
CASSVTSGGLLSYNEQFF
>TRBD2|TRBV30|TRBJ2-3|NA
TGTGCCTGGAGTGTACCGCCACAACTAGCGGGGGTCACAGATACGCAGTATTTT
CAWSVPPQLAGVTDTQYF
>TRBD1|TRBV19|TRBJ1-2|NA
TGTGCCAGTAGCCCGACAGGGGTTAACTATGGCTACACCTTC
CASSPTGVNYGYTF
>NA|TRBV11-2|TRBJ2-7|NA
TGTGCCAGCAGCTTAGAGGCTGATAGGGAAATCCACAGCTACGAGCAGTACTTC
CASSLEADREIHSYEQYF
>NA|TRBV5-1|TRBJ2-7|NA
TGCGCCAGCAGCGGTACCTACGAGCAGTACTTC
CASSGTYEQYF
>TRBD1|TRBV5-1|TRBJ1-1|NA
TGCGCCAGCAGCTTCCCGGACAGGGCAAACACTGAAGCTTTCTTT
CASSFPDRANTEAFF
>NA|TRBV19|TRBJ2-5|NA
TGTGCCAGTAGTATTGAACCTCAAGAGACCCAGTACTTC
CASSIEPQETQYF
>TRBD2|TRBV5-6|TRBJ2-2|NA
TGTGCCAGCAGCACCCTAGCGGGGGGGCTTACCGGGGAGCTGTTTTTT
CASSTLAGGLTGELFF
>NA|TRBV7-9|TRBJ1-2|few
TGTGCCAGCAGCGTCCAAGGGGCGGGTGGCTACACCTTC
CASSVQGAGGYTF
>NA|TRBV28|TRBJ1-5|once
TGTGCCAGCAGTGGGGGACCGAAATATAGCAATCAGCCCCAGCATTTT
CASSGGPKYSNQPQHF
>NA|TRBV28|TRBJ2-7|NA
TGTGCCAGCAGTTTATTAATCCACGAGCAGTACTTC
CASSLLIHEQYF
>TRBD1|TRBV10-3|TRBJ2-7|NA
TGTGCCATCAGGAGTAACGGGACAGGTCCGTCCTACGAGCAGTACTTC
CAIRSNGTGPSYEQYF
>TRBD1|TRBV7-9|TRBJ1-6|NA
TGTGCCAGCAGCTTAGATGCAGGGGGTAATTCACCCCTCCACTTT
CASSLDAGGNSPLHF
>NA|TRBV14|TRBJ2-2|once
TGTGCCAGCAGCCCGATCCCAGCTCCAAGCACCGGGGAGCTGTTTTTT
CASSPIPAPSTGELFF
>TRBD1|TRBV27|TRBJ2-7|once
TGTGCCAGCAGTTTATTTTCAGGGGGGGGGACAGGGATCGACGAGCAGTACTTC
CASSLFSGGGTGIDEQYF
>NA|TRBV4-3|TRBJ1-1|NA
TGCGCCAGCAGCCAAGCTGGGGGGAACACTGAAGCTTTCTTT
CASSQAGGNTEAFF
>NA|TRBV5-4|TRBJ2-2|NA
TGTGCCAGCAGCCCTTACACCGGGGAGCTGTTTTTT
CASSPYTGELFF
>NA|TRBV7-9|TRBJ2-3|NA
TGTGCCAGCAGCCCAAAAATTGAAGGCACAGATACGCAGTATTTT
CASSPKIEGTDTQYF
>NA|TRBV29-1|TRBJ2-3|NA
TGCAGCGTTTCCGGGACCAGCGGCACAGATACGCAGTATTTT
CSVSGTSGTDTQYF
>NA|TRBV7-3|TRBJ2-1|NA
TGTGCCAGCAGCTTAAATTCCGGGAATGAGCAGTTCTTC
CASSLNSGNEQFF
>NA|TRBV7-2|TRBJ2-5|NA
TGTGCCAGCAGGTTGCCCGGGGCCCAGAGATCCCAGTACTTC
CASRLPGAQRSQYF
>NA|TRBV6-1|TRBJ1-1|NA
TGTGCCAGCAACGTAAGACACGGAGAAACTGAAGCTTTCTTT
CASNVRHGETEAFF
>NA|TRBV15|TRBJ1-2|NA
TGTGCCACCAGCGGGGGGGGCACGGCCTCAACCTTCTATGGCTACACCTTC
CATSGGGTASTFYGYTF
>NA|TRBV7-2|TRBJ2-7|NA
TGTGCCAGCACCACGACCCCTGGGGTGGACGAGCAGTACTTC
CASTTTPGVDEQYF
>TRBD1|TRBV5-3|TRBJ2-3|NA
TGTGCCAGAAGCTTGGTCGAACAGGGGCCATTCACAGATACGCAGTATTTT
CARSLVEQGPFTDTQYF
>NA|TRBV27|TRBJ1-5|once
TGTGCCAGCAGCCCCTTATGGAGGGTCGGTCAGCCCCAGCATTTT
CASSPLWRVGQPQHF
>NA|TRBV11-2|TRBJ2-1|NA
TGTGCCAGCAGCTTCGGGGGGCCCCCGATGGATGAGCAGTTCTTC
CASSFGGPPMDEQFF
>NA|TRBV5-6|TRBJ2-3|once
TGTGCCAGCAGCTGCGTAGCACCCCCTAGCACAGATACGCAGTATTTT
CASSCVAPPSTDTQYF
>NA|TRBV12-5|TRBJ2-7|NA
TGTGCTAGTGGTTTGGTAGAGAAGGTCCTGGGGTACGAGCAGTACTTC
CASGLVEKVLGYEQYF
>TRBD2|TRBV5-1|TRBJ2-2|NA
TGCGCCAGCAGCTTCTTGACTAGCGGGGGCCCAAACACCGGGGAGCTGTTTTTT
CASSFLTSGGPNTGELFF
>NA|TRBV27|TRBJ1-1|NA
TGTGCCAGCCTGGGAGGGTTAAGCGGAAGGAATCATGAAGCTTTCTTT
CASLGGLSGRNHEAFF
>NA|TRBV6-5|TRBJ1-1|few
TGTGCCAGCAGTTCCCCGTCGAACCCGGGCACTGAAGCTTTCTTT
CASSSPSNPGTEAFF
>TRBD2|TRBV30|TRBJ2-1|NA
TGTGCCTGGAGTCACCGACTAGCGGGGCCACCGGGCGATGAGCAGTTCTTC
CAWSHRLAGPPGDEQFF
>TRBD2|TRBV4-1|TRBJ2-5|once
TGCGCCAGCAGCCAAGCGGGACTAGCGGTAGAGACCCAGTACTTC
CASSQAGLAVETQYF
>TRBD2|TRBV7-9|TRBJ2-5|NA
TGTGCCAGCAGCCGACTAGCGGGGGAGACCCAGTACTTC
CASSRLAGETQYF
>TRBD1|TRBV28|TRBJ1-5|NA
TGTGCCAGCAGTTCCAAACAGGGGGCGGGTAGCCAGCCCCAGCATTTT
CASSSKQGAGSQPQHF
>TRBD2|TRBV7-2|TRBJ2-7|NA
TGTGCCAGCAGCTTAGGCTCAGCGGGGGGCCTCTACGAGCAGTACTTC
CASSLGSAGGLYEQYF
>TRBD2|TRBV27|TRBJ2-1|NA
TGTGCCAGCAGTTTGCTAGAGCGGGGGGTTCCATCCTACAATGAGCAGTTCTTC
CASSLLERGVPSYNEQFF
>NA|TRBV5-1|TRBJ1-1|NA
TGCGCCAGCAGCTTGTCCTGGGGGAAGAACACTGAAGCTTTCTTT
CASSLSWGKNTEAFF